This T cell receptor (beta chain) comes out of a study of memory CD4+ T cells and cytomegalovirus serostatus. Study outcomes and limitations: Suggested: most of the CMV-linked TCR signature lies in CD4+ memory cells. Each of 67 CMV-associated TCRbeta sequences occurred in one to five individuals. CMV serostatus prediction reached median AUC about 0.95, or 0.9 with US-trained model.

The assay was immunoSEQ multiplex PCR, and TCRdb's table has in-frame clones only and misses some. In the table there are about 50,000 clones, 82% of which are singletons. The sort gate was single viable CD3+CD4+CD8-CD45RO+ cells for memory CD4+ T cells. After thawing, CD4+ T cells were positively selected. As concerns this clone: Its specificity is not known.

The CDR3 is made up of 15 amino acids. The junction had 12 bases not matched to a gene; V was cut back by 7 bases and J by 3 bases. Germline loops: CDR1 MNHNS, CDR2 SASEGT. The chain couples TRBV6-1 to TRBJ2-7; 7 bases line up with TRBD1. The sequence derives from an adult in good health and CMV-seronegative. The specimen was memory CD4+ T cells from blood. The CDR3 loop is CASNSAGGPNYEQYF. DNA for the CDR3: TGTGCCAGCAATTCGGCAGGGGGACCCAACTACGAGCAGTACTTC.